The entry below gives a single T cell receptor (beta chain) sequence along with its context. The antigen is unknown. In germline, CDR1 is GTSNPN, CDR2 SVGIG (reference sequence). The CDR3 sequence is 14 residues long. V was pared by 1 base and J by 1 base, with 7 bases between. The data stem from a study of Ad26.COV2.S vaccination and SARS-CoV-2 variants. Noted treatment: around 19 received Ad26.COV2.S at low or high dose, single or two shots; roughly five received placebo; per-sample allocation not given. On day 63 after the first injection, vaccine and placebo recipients gave samples. Study-wide findings and caveats: The authors reported substantial breadth in spike-specific CD8+ and CD4+ T cell responses after vaccination. Quantification of TCR breadth and depth may have yielded underestimates of total T cell responses.

Measured with immunoSEQ multiplex PCR; TCRdb has only the in-frame clones, and not every one. The sample includes around 270,000 clones, roughly 87% of them seen just once. This rearrangement joins TRBV30 to TRBJ2-2; unclear D gene. This receptor was identified in a person aged 18-65 years who received the Ad26.COV2.S COVID-19 vaccine or a placebo. This specimen consisted of peripheral blood, obtained in a trial of Ad26.COV2.S vaccine versus placebo. The CDR3 region is CAWSGLKNTGELFF. CDR3 in DNA: TGTGCCTGGAGTGGACTGAAGAACACCGGGGAGCTGTTTTTT.